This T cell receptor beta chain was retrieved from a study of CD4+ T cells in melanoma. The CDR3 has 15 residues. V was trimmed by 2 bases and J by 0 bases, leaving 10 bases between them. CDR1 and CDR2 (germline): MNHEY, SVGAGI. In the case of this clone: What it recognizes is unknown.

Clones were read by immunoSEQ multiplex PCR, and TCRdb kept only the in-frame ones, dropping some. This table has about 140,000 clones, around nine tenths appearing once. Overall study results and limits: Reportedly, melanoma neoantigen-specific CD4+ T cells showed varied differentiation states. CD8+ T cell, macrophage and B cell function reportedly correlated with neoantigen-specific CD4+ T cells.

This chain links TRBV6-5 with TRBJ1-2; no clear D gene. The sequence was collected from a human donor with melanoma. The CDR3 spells CASSYRAEANYGYTF. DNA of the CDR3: TGTGCCAGCAGTTACCGGGCAGAAGCTAACTATGGCTACACCTTC.